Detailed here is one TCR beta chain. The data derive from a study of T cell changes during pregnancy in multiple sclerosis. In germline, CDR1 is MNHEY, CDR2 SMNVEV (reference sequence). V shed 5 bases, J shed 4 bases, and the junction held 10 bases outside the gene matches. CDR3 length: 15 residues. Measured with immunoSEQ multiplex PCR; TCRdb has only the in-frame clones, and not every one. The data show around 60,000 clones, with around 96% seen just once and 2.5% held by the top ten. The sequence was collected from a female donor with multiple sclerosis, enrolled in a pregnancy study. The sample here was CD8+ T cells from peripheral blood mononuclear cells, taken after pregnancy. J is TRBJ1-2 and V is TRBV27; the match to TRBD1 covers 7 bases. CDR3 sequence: CASSPTETGFYGYTF. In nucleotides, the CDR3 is TGTGCCAGCAGTCCTACGGAGACAGGGTTCTATGGCTACACCTTC.